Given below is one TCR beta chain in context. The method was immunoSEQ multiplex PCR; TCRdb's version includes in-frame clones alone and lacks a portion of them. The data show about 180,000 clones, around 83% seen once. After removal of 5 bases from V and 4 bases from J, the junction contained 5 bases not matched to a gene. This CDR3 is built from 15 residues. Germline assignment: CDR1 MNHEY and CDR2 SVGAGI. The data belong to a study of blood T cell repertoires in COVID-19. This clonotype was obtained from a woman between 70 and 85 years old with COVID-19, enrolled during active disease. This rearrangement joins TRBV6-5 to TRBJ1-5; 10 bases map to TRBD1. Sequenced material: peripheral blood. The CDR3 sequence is CASSPWGQGNQPQHF. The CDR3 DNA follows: TGTGCCAGCAGTCCCTGGGGACAGGGGAATCAGCCCCAGCATTTT.